These 28 T cell receptor beta chains were sequenced from one sample in a study of blood T cells in healthy people across ages. A J-beta primer mix and a sample-barcoded 5' primer were used in a second PCR of about 7 to 12 cycles. From the 5' RACE reads, TCRdb called clonotypes with MiXCR, one entry per CDR3 protein. This sample has 270,000 or so distinct CDR3 sequences, with 27% found just once. Material: blood. The receptors here all came from a woman aged 70 to 79 in good health.

This clonotype was detected a few times. The chain couples TRBV24-1 to TRBJ2-2, with D tentatively TRBD1 (6 bases). This CDR3 has 16 residues. Per germline, CDR1 KGHDR and CDR2 SFDVKD. V was trimmed by 1 base and J by 0 bases, leaving 8 bases between them. The CDR3 here is CATSDFTGSNTGELFF. CDR3 sequence (DNA): TGTGCCACCAGTGATTTCACAGGGTCGAACACCGGGGAGCTGTTTTTT.

The J gene is TRBJ2-5, the V gene TRBV5-1, with 7 bases aligning to TRBD2. Germline CDR1 SGHRS, CDR2 YFSETQ. V was pared by 4 bases and J by 0 bases, with 6 bases of the junction left unmatched. The CDR3 loop spans 15 amino acids. The CDR3 sequence: CASSRLAGNQETQYF. Here the CDR3 DNA reads TGCGCCAGCAGCCGACTAGCTGGGAACCAAGAGACCCAGTACTTC.

Only a few counts were recorded for this clonotype. This rearrangement joins TRBV28 to TRBJ2-5; 10 bases agree with TRBD1. The V gene end was trimmed by 5 bases and the J gene end by 5 bases; junction bases not matched to a gene: 11. This CDR3 has 16 amino acids. The germline CDR1 and CDR2 sequences are MDHEN and SYDVKM. DNA for the CDR3: TGTGCCAGCAGTGGACTCGGACAGGGGGAGTGGGAGACCCAGTACTTC. Encoded protein: CASSGLGQGEWETQYF.

The rearrangement links TRBV5-5 to TRBJ2-7; 8 bases line up with TRBD2. The CDR3 spans 15 residues. Germline loops: CDR1 SGHKS, CDR2 YYEKEE (reference sequence). V trimming: 3 bases; J trimming: 3 bases; junction bases outside the gene matches: 8. DNA for the CDR3: TGTGCCAGCAGCTCCTCCGTAGCGGGGCACTACGAGCAGTACTTC. As protein: CASSSSVAGHYEQYF.

This clonotype was counted a few times. V gene TRBV6-2 or TRBV6-3 combines with J gene TRBJ2-3, with 9 bases aligning to TRBD2. CDR1 and CDR2 from the germline V gene are MNHEY and SVGEGT. This CDR3 has 16 amino acids. The CDR3 spells CASKGCAGGYTDTQYF. The CDR3 region has the DNA TGTGCTTCGAAAGGGTGCGCGGGAGGGTACACAGATACGCAGTATTTT.

The table lists this clonotype with a few counts. The V and J genes are TRBV20-1 and TRBJ2-3, with 8 bases that match TRBD2. V gave up 6 bases and J gave up 2 bases; unmatched junction bases: 10. The CDR3 spans 15 residues. CDR1 DFQATT and CDR2 SNEGSKA come from the germline V gene (reference sequence). This CDR3 reads CSAASTSANTDTQYF. The CDR3 DNA follows: TGCAGTGCCGCATCGACTAGCGCGAACACAGATACGCAGTATTTT.

This chain joins TRBV6-6 and TRBJ2-3; 8 bases map to TRBD2. Per germline, CDR1 MNHNY and CDR2 SVGAGI (reference sequence). V trimming: 8 bases; J trimming: 4 bases; junction bases outside the gene matches: 5. CDR3 length: 13 residues. The DNA for the CDR3 is TGTGCCAGCCGGGGGGGGGAATCAGATACGCAGTATTTT. Protein: CASRGGESDTQYF.

The chain has TRBV2 and TRBJ1-6; possible D gene TRBD1, 5 bases. The V gene's germline CDR1 is SNHLY and CDR2 FYNNEI. V was cut by 8 bases and J by 5 bases, with 10 bases left in between. The CDR3 has 13 residues. The CDR3 loop reads CASWDGDNSPLHF. CDR3 DNA sequence: TGTGCCAGCTGGGACGGCGATAATTCACCCCTCCACTTT.

This clonotype has only a few counts. This chain connects TRBV20-1 to TRBJ2-3; 10 nucleotides match TRBD2. V shed 0 bases, J shed 6 bases, and the junction held 6 bases outside the gene matches. CDR1 is DFQATT, CDR2 SNEGSKA, per germline (reference sequence). This CDR3 has 15 residues. The CDR3 sequence: CSARDPASGSDTQYF. The CDR3 DNA sequence: TGCAGTGCTAGAGATCCCGCTAGCGGGAGTGATACGCAGTATTTT.

V usage is TRBV20-1 and J usage is TRBJ2-4; 7 positions match TRBD2. V lost 0 bases to trimming and J lost 0 bases; unmatched junction nucleotides: 2. CDR3 length: 15 amino acids. Germline loops: CDR1 DFQATT, CDR2 SNEGSKA (reference sequence). The chain's CDR3 is CSARDLAEAKNIQYF. The CDR3 DNA sequence: TGCAGTGCTAGAGATCTAGCGGAAGCCAAAAACATTCAGTACTTC.

The chain carries TRBV6-2 or TRBV6-3 and TRBJ2-2; TRBD2 aligns across 9 bases. Germline CDR1 and CDR2: MNHEY and SVGEGT. The CDR3 covers 16 residues. V lost 5 bases to trimming and J lost 0 bases; unmatched junction nucleotides: 4. The CDR3 spells CASSRIAGANTGELFF. Written as DNA, the CDR3 is TGTGCCAGCAGTCGCATAGCGGGAGCGAACACCGGGGAGCTGTTTTTT.

The chain combines TRBV7-2 with TRBJ2-2; the match to TRBD2 covers 10 bases. This CDR3 contains 17 residues. CDR1 and CDR2 (germline): SGHTA, FQGNSA. V lost 5 bases, J lost 4 bases, and 10 bases stayed unmatched. The CDR3 sequence: CASSPRWSGRGTGELFF. The CDR3, as DNA: TGTGCCAGCAGCCCCCGTTGGAGCGGGAGGGGCACCGGGGAGCTGTTTTTT. Looking up the rest from reference TRBV7-2 and TRBJ2-2 gives the full variable domain: GAGVSQSPSNKVTEKGKDVELRCDPISGHTALYWYRQSLGQGLEFLIYFQGNSAPDKSGLPSDRFSAERTGGSVSTLTIQRTQQEDSAVYLCASSPRWSGRGTGELFFGEGSRLTVL.

This clonotype was counted a few times. The rearrangement uses TRBV29-1 and TRBJ1-1; 10 bases match TRBD1. V lost 7 bases to trimming and J lost 11 bases; unmatched junction nucleotides: 7. The CDR3 sequence is 11 residues long. Germline CDR1 is SQVTM and CDR2 is ANQGSEA. CDR3 residues: CSATGTGEAFF. CDR3 sequence (DNA): TGCAGCGCGACGGGGACAGGGGAGGCTTTCTTT.

The chain joins TRBV27 to TRBJ2-2, with a weak D call TRBD1 (5 bases). This CDR3 is 15 amino acids long. The ends were cut back, 5 bases at V and 2 bases at J, with 12 bases in the middle. Germline values: CDR1 MNHEY, CDR2 SMNVEV (reference sequence). CDR3 loop: CASSPRQINTGELFF. The CDR3 DNA reads as TGTGCCAGCAGTCCCCGACAGATAAACACCGGGGAGCTGTTTTTT.

The chain combines TRBV20-1 with TRBJ2-4; 15 bases are shared with TRBD2. With 7 bases clipped from V and 9 bases from J, the junction kept 7 bases outside the gene matches. Germline V CDR1 and CDR2: DFQATT, SNEGSKA (reference sequence). CDR3 length equals 14 residues. This chain's CDR3 is CSEESGLAGGIQYF. CDR3 nucleotide sequence: TGCAGTGAAGAATCGGGACTAGCGGGGGGCATTCAGTACTTC.

This clonotype was observed a handful of times. This sequence joins TRBV5-1 and TRBJ2-7; TRBD2 might be the D (6 bases). The CDR3 is made up of 14 amino acids. V lost 3 bases, J lost 3 bases, and 13 bases lay in between. Germline V gene lookup returns CDR1 SGHRS and CDR2 YFSETQ. This CDR3 is CASSYDGRLYEQYF. The CDR3 nucleotides read TGCGCCAGCAGCTATGACGGGAGACTCTACGAGCAGTACTTC.

Only a few counts were recorded for this clonotype. The chain joins TRBV12-3 or TRBV12-4 to TRBJ2-3; D is ambiguous. The CDR3 consists of 12 residues. V lost 7 bases, J lost 4 bases, and 9 bases lay in between. CDR3: CASKPGADTQYF. In DNA, the CDR3 is TGTGCCAGCAAACCGGGCGCAGATACGCAGTATTTT.

The genes are TRBV7-9 and TRBJ2-5, with D possibly being TRBD1 (5 bases). This CDR3 region has 15 residues. In germline, CDR1 is SEHNR, CDR2 FQNEAQ (reference sequence). The ends were cut back, 3 bases at V and 1 base at J, with 12 bases in the middle. CDR3: CASSLQGMTQETQYF. The CDR3 DNA follows: TGTGCCAGCAGCTTGCAGGGTATGACCCAAGAGACCCAGTACTTC.

This clonotype came up a few times. This may stem from a read error, because a much larger clone lies one nucleotide away. This chain joins TRBV28 and TRBJ1-5, with D maybe TRBD1 (5 bases). This CDR3 contains 15 residues. Germline V gene data show CDR1 as MDHEN and CDR2 as SYDVKM. The CDR3 DNA reads as TGTGCCTGCAGTCATCGGGACGGCCTCCAAGGGCCCCAGCATTTT. Its protein product is CACSHRDGLQGPQHF. Full variable domain (missing parts from reference TRBV28 and TRBJ1-5): DVKVTQSSRYLVKRTGEKVFLECVQDMDHENMFWYRQDPGLGLRLIYFSYDVKMKEKGDIPEGYSVSREKKERFSLILESASTNQTSMYLCACSHRDGLQGPQHFGDGTRLSIL.

This sequence joins TRBV12-3 or TRBV12-4 and TRBJ1-5; the D is unclear. This CDR3 is 13 amino acids long. Deletions cut 1 base from V and 5 bases from J, with 6 bases between. The CDR3, as DNA: TGTGCCAGCAGTTTAGGGGCAGATCAGCCCCAGCATTTT. Translated, it gives CASSLGADQPQHF.

The chain combines TRBV28 with TRBJ2-1; no clear D. The closer fit of TRBJ2-7 to the DNA end suggests the J call may be wrong. Germline V gives CDR1 MDHEN, CDR2 SYDVKM. CDR3 length: 13 residues. CDR3 amino acids: CASRSDLNYEQYF. The CDR3 coding sequence is TGTGCCAGCAGGTCGGACCTAAACTACGAGCAGTACTTC.

This clonotype was recorded many times. The chain couples TRBV29-1 to TRBJ2-7, with D possibly matching TRBD1 (5 bases). V was trimmed by 5 bases and J by 3 bases, leaving 11 bases between them. The germline V gene has CDR1 SQVTM and CDR2 ANQGSEA. This CDR3 comprises 12 residues. CDR3 bases: TGCAGCGTTCGAGACAGAGTCTACGAGCAGTACTTC. Protein sequence: CSVRDRVYEQYF.

The sample holds a few counts of this clonotype. The rearrangement links TRBV6-2 or TRBV6-3 to TRBJ2-6; D could derive from TRBD1 or TRBD2 (5 bases each). With 7 bases removed from V and 3 bases from J, the gap between germline ends came to 13 bases. Germline V gene data show CDR1 as MNHEY and CDR2 as SVGEGT. The CDR3 contains 15 residues. CDR3 DNA: TGTGCCAGCACGACCGGGGCCGTTGGGGCCAACGTCCTGACTTTC. Encoded protein: CASTTGAVGANVLTF.

Ten or more counts support this clonotype. J is TRBJ2-7 and V is TRBV29-1; D not resolved. The CDR3 totals 13 residues. The germline CDR1 and CDR2 sequences are SQVTM and ANQGSEA. V was shortened by 1 base and J by 2 bases, with 9 bases between the two germline ends. CDR3 sequence (DNA): TGCAGCGTTGAAGTGGGTACCCCCTACGAGCAGTACTTC. This gives the protein CSVEVGTPYEQYF.

Notes on this clonotype: The junction and the germline gene differ at one end; a read error may be behind it. This sequence joins TRBV10-3 and TRBJ2-1; possibly TRBD2 for D (6 bases). This CDR3 spans 16 amino acids. Germline values: CDR1 ENHRY, CDR2 SYGVKD. The CDR3 bases are TGTGCCACCAGCCTGACTAGTGAATCACTTTACAATGAGCCGTTCTTC. Protein: CATSLTSESLYNEPFF.

Only a few counts were recorded for this clonotype. This chain links TRBV28 with TRBJ1-4; possible D gene TRBD1, 5 bases. Germline values: CDR1 MDHEN, CDR2 SYDVKM. V lost 6 bases, J lost 4 bases, and 15 bases lay in between. CDR3 length: 15 amino acids. The CDR3 DNA sequence: TGTGCCAGCAGGATTACCGGGACCCTTAATGAAAAACTGTTTTTT. Amino acids: CASRITGTLNEKLFF.

This clonotype has ten or more counts. V gene TRBV6-1 combines with J gene TRBJ2-7; 11 nucleotides agree with TRBD1. The length of the CDR3 is 13 residues. Germline assignment: CDR1 MNHNS and CDR2 SASEGT. The V segment lost 6 bases and the J segment 2 bases; nucleotides outside the gene matches: 0. The DNA for the CDR3 is TGTGCCAGCAGGGACAGGGGGCCCTACGAGCAGTACTTC. Its translation: CASRDRGPYEQYF.

This rearrangement joins TRBV5-6 to TRBJ2-5; no firm D call. Gene TRBJ2-1 matches the end of the DNA better, so the J call may be wrong. The CDR3 extends over 13 amino acids. The V gene's germline CDR1 is SGHDT and CDR2 YYEEEE. Written as DNA, the CDR3 is TGTGCCAGCACCTCCGGGTTAGGGAATGAGCAGTTCTTC. Protein product: CASTSGLGNEQFF.